This TCR beta chain came from a study of blood T cells in healthy people across ages. Next came a second PCR, run for about 6 to 12 cycles, which used a sample-barcoded 5' primer along with a J-beta primer mix. TCRdb fed the 5' RACE reads into MiXCR, producing one record per CDR3 protein. The data contain 650,000 to 800,000 distinct CDR3 sequences, approximately 48% of them seen just once; the ten biggest clones take up about 21%. This CDR3 has 14 amino acids. CDR1 SGHVS and CDR2 FQNEAQ come from the germline V gene. This clonotype was seen a handful of times. Just one base apart from a much larger clone, this may be a read error.

The TCR originated in a man in his sixties in good health. This sequence joins TRBV7-8 and TRBJ2-5; 7 bases are shared with TRBD1. The DNA matches TRBJ2-7 better at its end, which makes the J call doubtful. Sample: blood. CDR3 residues: CASSLPGTDYEQYF. The CDR3 DNA is TGTGCCAGCAGCTTACCCGGGACAGATTACGAGCAGTACTTC.